This TCR beta chain came from a study of CD8+ T cells in alopecia areata. Study summary: Patients in the study were on tofacitinib for 6 to 18 months, then off it for 6 months.

This clone occurred once. The antigen remains unidentified. Whole-study findings and limits: Expanded CD8+ clones among the top 100, and scalp clonality, were significantly decreased by tofacitinib.

Indicated treatment: oral pan-JAK inhibitor, 5-10 mg twice daily. Sequencing relied on a cDNA template that was reverse transcribed from extracted RNA. The method was immunoSEQ multiplex PCR; TCRdb's version includes in-frame clones alone and lacks a portion of them. The repertoire consists of fewer than 350,000 clones, with 58% occurring once and the leading ten covering approximately 2%. The V end lost 6 bases, the J end lost 0 bases, and 18 bases lay between the germline ends. Germline V gene lookup returns CDR1 WSHSY and CDR2 SAAADI. This CDR3 contains 18 residues. This sequence joins TRBV10-2 and TRBJ2-6; weak D call: TRBD1 (5 bases). The source of this sequence is a human donor with alopecia areata. The starting material was CD4+ T cells sorted from blood, obtained at week 24, from a patient treated with tofacitinib. CDR3 sequence reads: CASRSAKDISSGANVLTF. The CDR3 DNA follows: TGCGCCAGCAGAAGCGCAAAGGACATCAGCTCTGGGGCCAACGTCCTGACTTTC.